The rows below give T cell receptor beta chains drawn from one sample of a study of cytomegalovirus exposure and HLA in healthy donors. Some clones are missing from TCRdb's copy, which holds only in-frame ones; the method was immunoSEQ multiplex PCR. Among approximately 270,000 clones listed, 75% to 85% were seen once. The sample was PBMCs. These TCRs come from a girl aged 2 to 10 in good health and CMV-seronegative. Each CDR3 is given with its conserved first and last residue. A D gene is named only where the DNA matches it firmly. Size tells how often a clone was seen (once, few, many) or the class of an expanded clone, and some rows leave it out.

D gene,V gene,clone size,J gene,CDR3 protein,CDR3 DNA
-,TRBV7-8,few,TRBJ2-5,CASSRQAVGTQETQYF,TGTGCCAGCAGCCGACAGGCTGTGGGTACCCAAGAGACCCAGTACTTC
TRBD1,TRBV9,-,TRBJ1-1,CASSVAHGGQENTEAFF,TGTGCCAGCAGCGTAGCCCACGGGGGACAGGAGAACACTGAAGCTTTCTTT
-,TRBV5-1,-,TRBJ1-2,CASSSGRQRQSINYGYTF,TGCGCCAGCAGTTCAGGTAGACAGCGCCAATCTATAAACTATGGCTACACCTTC
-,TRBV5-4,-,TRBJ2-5,CASSWAQETQYF,TGTGCCAGCAGCTGGGCCCAAGAGACCCAGTACTTC
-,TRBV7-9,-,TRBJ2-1,CASSLPELEGEAHQLF,TGTGCCAGCAGCTTACCCGAATTGGAAGGGGAGGCACACCAGCTCTTC
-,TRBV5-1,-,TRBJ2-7,CASSSTFTGVYNEQYF,TGCGCCAGCAGCTCGACGTTCACGGGGGTCTACAACGAGCAGTACTTC
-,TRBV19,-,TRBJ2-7,CASSTDRRGYEQYF,TGTGCCAGTAGTACCGACAGAAGAGGCTACGAGCAGTACTTC
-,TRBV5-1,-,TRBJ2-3,CASQASLTDTQYF,TGCGCCAGCCAAGCGAGCCTCACAGATACGCAGTATTTT
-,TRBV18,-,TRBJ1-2,CASSPPGQGLRGYTF,TGTGCCAGCTCACCACCGGGGCAGGGTCTGCGAGGCTACACCTTC
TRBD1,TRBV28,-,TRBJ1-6,CASSRGDRDDSPLHF,TGTGCCAGCAGCCGGGGGGACAGGGACGATTCACCCCTCCACTTT
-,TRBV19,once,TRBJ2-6,CAGGPGASGANVLTF,TGTGCCGGAGGGCCCGGGGCCTCTGGGGCCAACGTCCTGACTTTC
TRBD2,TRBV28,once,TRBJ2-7,CASRPGGLAGDIIDEQYF,TGTGCCAGCCGCCCAGGGGGTCTAGCGGGAGATATTATCGACGAGCAGTACTTC
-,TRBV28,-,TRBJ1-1,CASSLGGAEAFF,TGTGCCAGCAGTTTAGGGGGCGCTGAAGCTTTCTTT
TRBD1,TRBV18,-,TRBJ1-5,CASSKEDRFQPQHF,TGTGCCAGCTCAAAGGAGGACAGGTTCCAGCCCCAGCATTTT
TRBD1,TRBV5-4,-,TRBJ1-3,CASSFPTGGERNTIYF,TGTGCCAGCAGCTTCCCCACAGGGGGCGAGAGAAACACCATATATTTT
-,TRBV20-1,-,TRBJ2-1,CSARPYNEQFF,TGCAGTGCGCGGCCCTACAATGAGCAGTTCTTC
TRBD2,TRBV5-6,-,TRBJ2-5,CASSFSGARETQYF,TGTGCCAGCAGCTTTAGCGGGGCGAGAGAGACCCAGTACTTC
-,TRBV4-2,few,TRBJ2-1,CASSQGTPNYNEQFF,TGTGCCAGCAGCCAAGGGACTCCAAATTACAATGAGCAGTTCTTC
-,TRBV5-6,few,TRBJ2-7,CASSLGGDLTEQYF,TGTGCCAGCAGCTTGGGGGGAGACCTGACCGAGCAGTACTTC
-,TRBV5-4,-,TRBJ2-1,CASSLGGEQFF,TGTGCCAGCAGCTTGGGAGGTGAGCAGTTCTTC
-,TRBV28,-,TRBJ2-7,CASSDAGSEYEQYF,TGTGCCAGCAGTGATGCAGGGTCTGAGTACGAGCAGTACTTC
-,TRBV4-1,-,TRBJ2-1,CASSQVGRGDEQFF,TGCGCCAGCAGCCAAGTTGGCAGGGGTGATGAGCAGTTCTTC
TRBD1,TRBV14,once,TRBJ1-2,CASSHLVDRELRGYGYTF,TGTGCCAGCAGCCATTTGGTGGACAGGGAACTCCGTGGCTATGGCTACACCTTC
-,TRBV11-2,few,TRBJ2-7,CASSLTGSSYEQYF,TGTGCCAGCAGCTTAACAGGTTCTTCCTACGAGCAGTACTTC
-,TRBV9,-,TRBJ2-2,CASSPRGSGELFF,TGTGCCAGCAGCCCTCGGGGGAGCGGGGAGCTGTTTTTT
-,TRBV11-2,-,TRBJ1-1,CASGRVERTEAFF,TGTGCCAGCGGGAGGGTCGAGAGGACTGAAGCTTTCTTT
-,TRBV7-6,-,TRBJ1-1,CASSPNPGSPWEAFF,TGTGCCAGCAGCCCGAACCCGGGATCTCCCTGGGAAGCTTTCTTT
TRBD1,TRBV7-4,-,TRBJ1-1,CASSLSLTGGKTEAFF,TGTGCCAGCAGCTTATCACTAACAGGGGGAAAGACTGAAGCTTTCTTT
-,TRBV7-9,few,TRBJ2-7,CASSLLSGYEQYF,TGTGCCAGCAGCTTATTGAGTGGCTACGAGCAGTACTTC
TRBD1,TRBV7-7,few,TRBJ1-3,CASSSSTGAGNTIYF,TGTGCCAGCAGCTCATCGACAGGGGCTGGAAACACCATATATTTT